What follows are 14 T cell receptor beta chains derived from one specimen sequenced in a study of human T cells and chemical hapten exposure. Described time point: patch test 3, about 24 weeks after DPC sensitization. The treatment was: therapeutic diphenylcyclopropenone sensitization with weekly scalp DPC. TCRdb itself ran the RACE reads through MiXCR, one entry per CDR3 protein. The sample has 80,000 to 100,000 distinct CDR3 sequences, 11% seen once. The sequencing used whole blood, collected in connection with sensitization to the hapten diphenylcyclopropenone (DPC). The receptors originated from a woman aged 45 to 65 with alopecia areata. Some clones in this sample may be carry-over from other donors' samples.

As regards this clonotype: The CDR3 carries no conserved terminal phenylalanine or tryptophan, so it likely arises from a read error. The chain links TRBV4-3 to TRBJ2-7; TRBD2 might be the D (6 bases). V was pared by 1 base and J by 3 bases, with 10 bases between. The CDR3 sequence is 14 residues long. Germline V gene lookup returns CDR1 LGHNA and CDR2 YSLEER. CDR3 sequence (DNA): TGCGCCAGCAGCCAAGTCGGGAGTATCTACGAGCAGTACTCC. It translates to CASSQVGSIYEQYS.

This rearrangement joins TRBV2 to TRBJ2-5, with 7 nucleotides matching TRBD1. This CDR3 has 16 residues. J gave up 4 bases and V 2 bases, and 10 bases lay outside the gene matches. Germline lookup yields CDR1 SNHLY and CDR2 FYNNEI. CDR3 in DNA: TGTGCCAGCAGTGAAATCGGGACAGCGTTTCGAGAGACCCAGTACTTC. It translates to CASSEIGTAFRETQYF.

In DNA, the CDR3 is TGCAGTGCTAGGGGACAGGGGGGAGAGACCCAGTACTTC. It translates to CSARGQGGETQYF. The chain is built from TRBV20-1 and TRBJ2-5; 11 bases map to TRBD1. J was trimmed by 4 bases and V by 3 bases; bases with no gene match: 1. The germline V gene encodes CDR1 DFQATT and CDR2 SNEGSKA (reference sequence). This CDR3 has 13 amino acids.

This clonotype was observed many times. The genes are TRBV20-1 and TRBJ1-5; D not certain. V dropped 0 bases and J dropped 7 bases, with 13 bases sitting between them. This CDR3 contains 14 residues. Per germline, CDR1 DFQATT and CDR2 SNEGSKA (reference sequence). The CDR3 protein is CSARDDGREQPQHF. The DNA for the CDR3 is TGCAGTGCTAGAGATGATGGAAGGGAACAGCCCCAGCATTTT.

This sequence joins TRBV5-1 and TRBJ2-5; the match to TRBD2 covers 11 bases. This CDR3 region has 15 residues. V shed 7 bases and J 2 bases; nucleotides not matched to a gene: 7. The V gene's germline CDR1 is SGHRS and CDR2 YFSETQ. The CDR3 spells CASAPGLAAQETQYF. In DNA form, the CDR3 reads TGCGCCAGCGCCCCGGGACTAGCGGCGCAAGAGACCCAGTACTTC. The full variable domain, in which reference TRBV5-1 and TRBJ2-5 provide the parts outside the CDR3, is KAGVTQTPRYLIKTRGQQVTLSCSPISGHRSVSWYQQTPGQGLQFLFEYFSETQRNKGNFPGRFSGRQFSNSRSEMNVSTLELGDSALYLCASAPGLAAQETQYFGPGTRLLVL.

This clonotype came up many times. This sequence joins TRBV28 and TRBJ2-1; TRBD2 might be the D (5 bases). Germline CDR1 is MDHEN and CDR2 is SYDVKM. Trimming removed 8 bases at V and 10 bases at J, with 12 bases between. This CDR3 comprises 11 residues. In nucleotides, the CDR3 is TGTGCCAGCTCCCCCGGGGAAGAGCAGTTCTTC. Amino acid sequence: CASSPGEEQFF.

This chain uses TRBV5-1 with TRBJ2-7; no clear D. V gave up 0 bases and J gave up 5 bases, with 3 bases separating them. The CDR3 sequence is 11 residues long. Germline CDR1 is SGHRS and CDR2 is YFSETQ. As DNA, the CDR3 is TGCGCCAGCAGCTTGGAGCACGAGCAGTACTTC. This encodes CASSLEHEQYF.

This clonotype was counted at least ten times. The chain employs TRBV11-3 and TRBJ2-1, with 9 positions matching TRBD2. J gave up 5 bases and V 1 base, and 3 bases lay outside the gene matches. The CDR3 runs to 15 residues. From germline, CDR1 is SGHNT and CDR2 YENEEA. The CDR3 DNA reads TGTGCCAGCAGCTTAGTTAGCGGGAGCAACAATGAGCAGTTCTTC. Translating gives CASSLVSGSNNEQFF.

The rearrangement uses TRBV19 and TRBJ1-2; D is unresolved. This CDR3 comprises 13 residues. CDR1 LNHDA and CDR2 SQIVND come from the germline V gene (reference sequence). The germline V and J ends were trimmed by 3 bases and 3 bases, with 8 bases remaining between them. The CDR3 DNA sequence: TGTGCCAGTAGTATCGGCGGTGACTATGGCTACACCTTC. Its protein product is CASSIGGDYGYTF.

This clonotype was counted only a few times. The chain uses TRBV18 and TRBJ2-1; TRBD1 aligns across 7 bases. The junction had 6 bases not matched to a gene; V was cut back by 6 bases and J by 1 base. Germline V gene data show CDR1 as KGHSH and CDR2 as LQKENI. The CDR3 spans 15 residues. The CDR3 spells CASSRQGRSYNEQFF. CDR3 coding DNA: TGTGCCAGCTCTCGACAGGGAAGGTCCTACAATGAGCAGTTCTTC.

In DNA, the CDR3 is TGTGCCAGCAGTTACTATGGGACAGGGGTCAATGAGCAGTTCTTC. The encoded protein is CASSYYGTGVNEQFF. This chain links TRBV6-2 or TRBV6-3 with TRBJ2-1, with 10 bases lining up with TRBD1. Germline CDR1 MNHEY, CDR2 SVGEGT. The CDR3 covers 15 residues. J lost 6 bases, V lost 1 base, and 3 bases had no gene match.

This clonotype has a count of ten or more. The rearrangement links TRBV2 to TRBJ2-7; 7 positions match TRBD2. The V and J ends lost 6 bases and 3 bases, in that order; junction bases with no gene match: 14. The germline V gene has CDR1 SNHLY and CDR2 FYNNEI. This CDR3 has 16 residues. CDR3 nucleotides: TGTGCCAGCAGCACGTCCTGGGCTAGCGGACTCTACGAGCAGTACTTC. Its protein is CASSTSWASGLYEQYF.

The table lists this clonotype with a few counts. The chain combines TRBV7-9 with TRBJ2-2; D not certain. Germline assignment: CDR1 SEHNR and CDR2 FQNEAQ (reference sequence). The germline V and J ends were trimmed by 1 base and 3 bases, with 9 bases remaining between them. The CDR3 is 15 amino acids. CDR3 loop: CASSLVQVDTGELFF. CDR3 sequence (DNA): TGTGCCAGCAGCTTAGTCCAGGTGGACACCGGGGAGCTGTTTTTT.

The table lists this clonotype with many counts. The chain's CDR3 is CASSRDRKETQYF. CDR3 nucleotide sequence: TGTGCCAGTAGCCGGGACAGGAAAGAGACCCAGTACTTC. V gene TRBV19 combines with J gene TRBJ2-5; 8 bases are shared with TRBD1. Germline lookup yields CDR1 LNHDA and CDR2 SQIVND (reference sequence). The CDR3 totals 13 residues. The junction had 3 bases not matched to a gene; V was cut back by 6 bases and J by 3 bases.